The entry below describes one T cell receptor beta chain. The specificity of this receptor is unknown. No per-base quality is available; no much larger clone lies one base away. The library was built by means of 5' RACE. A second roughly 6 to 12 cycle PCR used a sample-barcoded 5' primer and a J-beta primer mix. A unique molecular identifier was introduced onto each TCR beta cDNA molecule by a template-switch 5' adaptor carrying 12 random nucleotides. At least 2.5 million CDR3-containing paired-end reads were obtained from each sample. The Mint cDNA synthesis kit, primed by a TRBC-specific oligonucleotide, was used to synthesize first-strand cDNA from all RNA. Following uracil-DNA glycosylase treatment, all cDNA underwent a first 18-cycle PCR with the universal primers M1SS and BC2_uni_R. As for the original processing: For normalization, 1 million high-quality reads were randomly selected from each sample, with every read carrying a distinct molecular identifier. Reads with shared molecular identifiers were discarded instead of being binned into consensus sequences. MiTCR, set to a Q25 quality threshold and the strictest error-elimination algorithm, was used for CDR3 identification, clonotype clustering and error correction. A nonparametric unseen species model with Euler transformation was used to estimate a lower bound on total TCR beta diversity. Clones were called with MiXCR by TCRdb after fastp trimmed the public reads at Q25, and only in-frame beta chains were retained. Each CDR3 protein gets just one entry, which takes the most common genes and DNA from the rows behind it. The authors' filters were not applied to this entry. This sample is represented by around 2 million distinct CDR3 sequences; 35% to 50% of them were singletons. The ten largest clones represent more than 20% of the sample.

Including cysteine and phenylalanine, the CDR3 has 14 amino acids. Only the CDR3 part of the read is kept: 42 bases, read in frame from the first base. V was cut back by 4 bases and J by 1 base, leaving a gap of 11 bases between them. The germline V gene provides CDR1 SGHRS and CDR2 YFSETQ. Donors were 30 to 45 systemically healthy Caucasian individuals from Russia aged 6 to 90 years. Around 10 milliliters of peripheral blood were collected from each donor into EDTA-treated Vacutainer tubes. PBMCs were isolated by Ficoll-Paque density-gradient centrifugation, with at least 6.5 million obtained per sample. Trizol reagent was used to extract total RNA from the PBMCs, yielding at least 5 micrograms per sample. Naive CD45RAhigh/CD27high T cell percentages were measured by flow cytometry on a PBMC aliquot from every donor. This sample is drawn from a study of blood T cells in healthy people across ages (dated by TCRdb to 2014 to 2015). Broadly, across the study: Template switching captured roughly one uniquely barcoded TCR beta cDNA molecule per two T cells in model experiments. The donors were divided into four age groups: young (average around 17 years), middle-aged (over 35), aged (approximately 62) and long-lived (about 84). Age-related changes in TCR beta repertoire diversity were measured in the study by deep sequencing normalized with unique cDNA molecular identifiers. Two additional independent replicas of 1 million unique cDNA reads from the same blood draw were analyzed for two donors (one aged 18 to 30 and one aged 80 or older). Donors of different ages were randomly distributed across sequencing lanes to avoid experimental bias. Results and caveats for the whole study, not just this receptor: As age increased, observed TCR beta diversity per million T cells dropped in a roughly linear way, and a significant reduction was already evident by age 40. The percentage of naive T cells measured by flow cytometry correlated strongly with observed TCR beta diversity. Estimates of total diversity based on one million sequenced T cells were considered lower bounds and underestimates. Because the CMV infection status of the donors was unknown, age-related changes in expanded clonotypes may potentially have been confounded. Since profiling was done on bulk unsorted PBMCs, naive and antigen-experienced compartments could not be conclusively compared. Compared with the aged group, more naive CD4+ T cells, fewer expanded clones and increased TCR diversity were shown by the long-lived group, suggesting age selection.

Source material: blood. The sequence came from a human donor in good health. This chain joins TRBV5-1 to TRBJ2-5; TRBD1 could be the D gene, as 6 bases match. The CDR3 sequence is CASSKIQGQETQYF. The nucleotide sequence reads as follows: TGCGCCAGCAGCAAGATACAGGGCCAAGAGACCCAGTACTTC.